Reported below is one T cell receptor beta chain. In the source study's methods: Cell counts per sample came from amplifying reference gene primers. Measured with immunoSEQ multiplex PCR; TCRdb has only the in-frame clones, and not every one. That table furnishes V, J and clone size, whereas the DNA furnished D and trimming. In the table there are 160,000 or so clones, about four fifths of which are singletons. The entry originates in a study of blood T cell repertoires in COVID-19. Study-wide context: COVID-19 samples, acute and convalescent, were from the United States, Italy and Spain.

CDR3 length: 17 amino acids. In germline, CDR1 is LGHNA, CDR2 YNFKEQ. V gave up 0 bases and J gave up 2 bases; unmatched junction bases: 8. Patients from Seattle were sampled longitudinally, starting during active infection. The chain combines TRBV4-2 with TRBJ2-3; 7 nucleotides line up with TRBD2. The sequence came from a woman between 55 and 75 years old with COVID-19, enrolled during active disease. Input material: peripheral blood. In DNA, the CDR3 is TGTGCCAGCAGCCAAGACGGTGCGGGAGACCCCACAGATACGCAGTATTTT. Translating gives CASSQDGAGDPTDTQYF.